This T cell receptor (beta chain) was observed in a study of T-cell memory formation after mild COVID-19. Study-level points and caveats: A second wave expanding day 15 to 37 was CD4+-biased; contracting clones were balanced.

Comment on this clonotype: Its antigen is still unknown.

TCRdb itself ran the 5' RACE reads through MiXCR, one entry per CDR3 protein. The data hold around 310,000 distinct CDR3 sequences, with under 25% observed a single time. CDR1 and CDR2 from the germline V gene are SGHVS and FNYEAQ. V lost 8 bases and J lost 6, with 8 bases in between. The CDR3 sequence is 12 residues long. This clonotype was obtained from a man between 18 and 29 years old who had mild COVID-19 (a few samples of this study predate the infection). Cell type and time point are not known. The gene calls are TRBV7-6 and TRBJ1-6; D is unclear. The sample taken for sequencing was PBMCs or a T cell subset sorted from them (not recorded which). The CDR3 is CASGWGNSPLHF. Here the CDR3 DNA reads TGTGCCAGCGGTTGGGGTAATTCACCCCTCCACTTT.